Shown below are 23 T cell receptor beta chains from a single sample sequenced in a study of cytomegalovirus exposure and HLA in healthy donors (dated by TCRdb to about 2017). The library was made by the immunoSEQ multiplex PCR assay. For the multiplex PCR, a mixture combining 60 forward primers for TCR Vbeta segments and 13 reverse primers for TCR Jbeta segments was used. TCRdb provides this immuneACCESS table in a form limited to in-frame rearrangements. Some clones are lacking; in checked studies, under half of them reflect an unresolved V gene, and why the rest are absent is not known. The sample table shows 120,000 to 150,000 clones, and 50% to 75% are seen once. The top ten clonotypes cover 2.5% to 3.5% of the sample. Sequencing was done on a sample of PBMCs. The receptors here all came from a woman in her twenties or thirties in good health and CMV-seropositive.

V and J are TRBV7-2 and TRBJ1-2; 8 nucleotides align to TRBD1. V was pared by 2 bases and J by 4 bases, with 3 bases of the junction left unmatched. The CDR3 extends over 14 amino acids. Per the germline V gene, CDR1 is SGHTA and CDR2 is FQGNSA. Here the CDR3 DNA reads TGTGCCAGCAGCTTACTGGACAGGGTCTATGGCTACACCTTC. This encodes CASSLLDRVYGYTF.

This clone has a handful of counts. The chain links TRBV5-1 to TRBJ2-1, with D possibly TRBD2 on 7 matching bases. Germline V gene sequence: CDR1 SGHRS, CDR2 YFSETQ. The CDR3 is 14 amino acids. V shed 2 bases and J shed 11 bases, with 17 bases lying between them. CDR3 loop: CASSFGGALQQQFF. The CDR3 nucleotides read TGCGCCAGCAGCTTTGGGGGGGCTTTGCAGCAGCAGTTCTTC.

This sequence joins TRBV5-4 and TRBJ1-1, with 10 bases aligning to TRBD1. CDR3 length: 16 residues. Germline trimming cut 4 bases from V and 8 bases from J; bases unmatched to any gene: 14. Germline V gene lookup returns CDR1 SGHNT and CDR2 YYREEE (reference sequence). This CDR3 is CASSTDRGSRTPEAFF. The CDR3 nucleotides are TGTGCCAGCAGCACGGACAGGGGGAGCAGGACGCCGGAAGCTTTCTTT.

This clone showed up just once. The V gene is TRBV4-1, the J gene TRBJ1-1; perhaps TRBD1 as D (5 bases). The germline V gene encodes CDR1 MGHRA and CDR2 YSYEKL. Between the trimmed V and J ends, which lost 4 bases and 1 base, there was a span of 16 bases. The CDR3 is made up of 16 amino acids. The CDR3 sequence: CASSLQVRVSNTEAFF. CDR3 DNA sequence: TGCGCCAGCAGCCTCCAAGTCAGGGTCTCGAACACTGAAGCTTTCTTT.

This clone was found a few times. The rearrangement uses TRBV29-1 and TRBJ1-3; the match to TRBD1 covers 7 bases. Germline V gene lookup returns CDR1 SQVTM and CDR2 ANQGSEA. Trimming cost V 6 bases and J 4 bases; bases outside gene matches: 6. This CDR3 region has 13 residues. This chain's CDR3 is CSVGGGLGNTIYF. DNA of the CDR3: TGCAGCGTCGGAGGGGGCTTGGGAAACACCATATATTTT.

J is TRBJ2-5 and V is TRBV30; TRBD2 matches at 13 bases. CDR1 is GTSNPN, CDR2 SVGIG, per germline (reference sequence). This CDR3 has 17 residues. Trimming at V came to 2 bases and at J to 7 bases, leaving 13 bases not matched to a gene. CDR3 residues: CAWSWTSGGPSLRTQYF. In DNA form, the CDR3 reads TGTGCCTGGAGTTGGACTAGCGGGGGACCCTCTCTGAGGACCCAGTACTTC.

This clone was picked up a small number of times. The J gene is TRBJ1-6, the V gene TRBV6-1, with 7 nucleotides matching TRBD1. The junction had 5 bases not matched to a gene; V was cut back by 8 bases and J by 7 bases. Germline V gives CDR1 MNHNS, CDR2 SASEGT. This CDR3 has 13 residues. The CDR3 loop reads CASEGQLNSPLHF. The CDR3 DNA sequence: TGTGCCAGCGAGGGACAGTTAAATTCACCCCTCCACTTT.

CDR3 nucleotide sequence: TGTGCCAGCAGGGACAGGGGGTTGAGCGGGGAGCTGTTTTTT. This translates into CASRDRGLSGELFF. This chain connects TRBV19 to TRBJ2-2; 11 nucleotides match TRBD1. The germline V gene has CDR1 LNHDA and CDR2 SQIVND (reference sequence). The CDR3 covers 14 residues. Unmatched junction bases numbered 7, after V lost 9 bases and J lost 7 bases. Filled out from reference TRBV19 and TRBJ2-2, the complete variable domain reads DGGITQSPKYLFRKEGQNVTLSCEQNLNHDAMYWYRQDPGQGLRLIYYSQIVNDFQKGDIAEGYSVSREKKESFPLTVTSAQKNPTAFYLCASRDRGLSGELFFGEGSRLTVL.

J is TRBJ1-2 and V is TRBV7-9; D is possibly TRBD1 (5 bases). V was pared by 5 bases and J by 6 bases, with 16 bases between. Germline V gives CDR1 SEHNR, CDR2 FQNEAQ (reference sequence). The CDR3 length is 14 residues. The CDR3 region has the DNA TGTGCCAGCAGCCGCACCCAGGGTGGGGATGGCTACACCTTC. It translates to CASSRTQGGDGYTF. The whole variable domain, filled in from reference TRBV7-9 and TRBJ1-2, reads DTGVSQNPRHKITKRGQNVTFRCDPISEHNRLYWYRQTLGQGPEFLTYFQNEAQLEKSRLLSDRFSAERPKGSFSTLEIQRTEQGDSAMYLCASSRTQGGDGYTFGSGTRLTVV.

In this sample, this clone turned up a few times. V gene TRBV9 combines with J gene TRBJ2-7, with TRBD1 identical over 8 bases. The CDR3 totals 17 residues. Germline V gene sequence: CDR1 SGDLS, CDR2 YYNGEE. The V segment lost 2 bases and the J segment 0 bases; nucleotides outside the gene matches: 10. CDR3 sequence reads: CASSVHSGTGRSYEQYF. DNA for the CDR3: TGTGCCAGCAGCGTCCACTCCGGGACAGGACGCTCCTACGAGCAGTACTTC.

This sequence joins TRBV5-1 and TRBJ2-5; D is ambiguous. Trimming removed 2 bases from V and 5 bases from J, with 4 bases in between. Germline assignment: CDR1 SGHRS and CDR2 YFSETQ. The CDR3 extends over 11 amino acids. The CDR3 nucleotides read TGCGCCAGCAGCTTTCTCGAGACCCAGTACTTC. This encodes CASSFLETQYF.

J is TRBJ2-5 and V is TRBV5-1; D call uncertain. Trimming shortened V by 2 bases and J by 2 bases, and 4 bases separated the two germline ends. CDR3 length: 12 amino acids. CDR1 is SGHRS and CDR2 is YFSETQ in the germline V gene. CDR3 protein: CASSFTQETQYF. DNA of the CDR3: TGCGCCAGCAGCTTCACTCAAGAGACCCAGTACTTC.

The chain links TRBV15 to TRBJ2-3, with a possible D match to TRBD2 (6 bases). V was shortened by 3 bases and J by 0 bases, with 10 bases between the two germline ends. The germline V gene has CDR1 LNHNV and CDR2 YYDKDF (reference sequence). This CDR3 has 15 amino acids. The DNA of the CDR3 is TGTGCCACCAGCAGGGGAGGTTATAGCACAGATACGCAGTATTTT. As protein: CATSRGGYSTDTQYF.

This clone was seen a single time. The V gene is TRBV28, the J gene TRBJ2-3, with D maybe TRBD2 (5 bases). This CDR3 region has 14 residues. Trimming left V 6 bases short and J 4 bases short, with 14 bases between. Germline V gene data show CDR1 as MDHEN and CDR2 as SYDVKM. CDR3 sequence reads: CASRRPSRADTQYF. The DNA of the CDR3 is TGTGCCAGCAGGAGACCTAGCCGCGCAGATACGCAGTATTTT.

CDR3 loop: CASSEFLVSSSPLHF. CDR3 coding DNA: TGTGCCAGCAGTGAATTCTTAGTGAGTAGCTCACCCCTCCACTTT. The chain couples TRBV2 to TRBJ1-6; D not resolved. V lost 2 bases to trimming and J lost 10 bases, with 15 bases between them. This CDR3 is built from 15 residues. Germline V lookup: CDR1 SNHLY, CDR2 FYNNEI.

The gene calls are TRBV5-1 and TRBJ1-1; 9 positions agree with TRBD1. CDR3 length equals 13 residues. J lost 5 bases, V lost 5 bases, and 4 bases had no gene match. CDR1 SGHRS and CDR2 YFSETQ come from the germline V gene. This CDR3 is CASSTGQGTEAFF. As DNA, the CDR3 is TGCGCCAGCAGTACGGGACAGGGTACTGAAGCTTTCTTT.

V usage is TRBV6-1 and J usage is TRBJ1-4; a possible D gene is TRBD1 (5 bases). V lost 3 bases to trimming and J lost 4 bases, with 12 bases between them. The CDR3 is 15 amino acids. Looked up from germline, CDR1 is MNHNS and CDR2 is SASEGT. CDR3 DNA: TGTGCCAGCAGTGATCCGACAGTTCTTAATGAAAAACTGTTTTTT. It codes for CASSDPTVLNEKLFF.

The chain combines TRBV9 with TRBJ2-5; 8 bases are shared with TRBD2. CDR1 SGDLS and CDR2 YYNGEE come from the germline V gene. Trimming took 0 bases from V and 5 from J; bases not matched to a gene: 6. This CDR3 has 15 residues. CDR3: CASSVVGGAAETQYF. The DNA for the CDR3 is TGTGCCAGCAGCGTAGTCGGGGGGGCCGCGGAGACCCAGTACTTC.

DNA of the CDR3: TGTGCCAGCAGCATTGAGGGGAGGTTAGGTGTGCATCAGCCCCAGCATTTT. It translates to CASSIEGRLGVHQPQHF. The chain links TRBV21-1 to TRBJ1-5. TRBV21-1 is a pseudogene locus. This CDR3 has 17 amino acids.

The V gene is TRBV6-6, the J gene TRBJ2-7; TRBD1 agrees at 9 bases. The CDR3 extends over 14 amino acids. J was trimmed by 5 bases and V by 5 bases; bases with no gene match: 7. In germline, CDR1 is MNHNY, CDR2 SVGAGI (reference sequence). The CDR3 nucleotides are TGTGCCAGCAGTCCGGACAGGGGATTGAACGAGCAGTACTTC. This gives the protein CASSPDRGLNEQYF.

The table lists this clone with a few counts. The chain uses TRBV2 and TRBJ1-2, with D tentatively TRBD1 (5 bases). The CDR3 contains 14 residues. The germline V gene has CDR1 SNHLY and CDR2 FYNNEI. V was clipped by 7 bases and J by 3 bases, with 15 bases between them. CDR3 region: CASNDQGSYYGYTF. The DNA of the CDR3 is TGTGCCAGCAATGATCAGGGAAGTTACTATGGCTACACCTTC.

The genes are TRBV5-4 and TRBJ2-5, with 9 bases aligning to TRBD2. J lost 5 bases, V lost 0 bases, and 11 bases had no gene match. The V gene's germline CDR1 is SGHNT and CDR2 YYREEE (reference sequence). The CDR3 is 17 amino acids. The CDR3 sequence is CASSLALWRGGQETQYF. DNA for the CDR3: TGTGCCAGCAGCTTGGCCCTTTGGCGGGGGGGGCAGGAGACCCAGTACTTC.

This clone was counted a single time. This chain connects TRBV6-7 to TRBJ1-3; D gene ambiguous. TRBV6-7 carries the ORF label, with uncertain function. The V and J ends lost 0 bases and 0 bases respectively, with 24 bases between them. The CDR3 length is 21 residues. The CDR3 spells CASSYSSRGFQRTSSGNTIYF. DNA for the CDR3: TGTGCCAGCAGTTACTCGAGTCGGGGTTTTCAGAGAACTAGCTCTGGAAACACCATATATTTT.